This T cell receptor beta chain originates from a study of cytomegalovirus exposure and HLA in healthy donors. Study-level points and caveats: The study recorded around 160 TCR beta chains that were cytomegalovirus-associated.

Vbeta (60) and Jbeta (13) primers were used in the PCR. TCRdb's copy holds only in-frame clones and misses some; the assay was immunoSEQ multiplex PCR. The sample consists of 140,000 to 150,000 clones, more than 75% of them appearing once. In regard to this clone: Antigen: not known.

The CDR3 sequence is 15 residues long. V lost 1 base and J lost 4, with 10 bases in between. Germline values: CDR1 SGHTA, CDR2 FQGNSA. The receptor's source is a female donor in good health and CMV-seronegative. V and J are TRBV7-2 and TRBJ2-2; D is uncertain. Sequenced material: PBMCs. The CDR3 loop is CASSLGQVVTGELFF. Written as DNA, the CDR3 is TGTGCCAGCAGCTTAGGGCAGGTTGTCACCGGGGAGCTGTTTTTT.